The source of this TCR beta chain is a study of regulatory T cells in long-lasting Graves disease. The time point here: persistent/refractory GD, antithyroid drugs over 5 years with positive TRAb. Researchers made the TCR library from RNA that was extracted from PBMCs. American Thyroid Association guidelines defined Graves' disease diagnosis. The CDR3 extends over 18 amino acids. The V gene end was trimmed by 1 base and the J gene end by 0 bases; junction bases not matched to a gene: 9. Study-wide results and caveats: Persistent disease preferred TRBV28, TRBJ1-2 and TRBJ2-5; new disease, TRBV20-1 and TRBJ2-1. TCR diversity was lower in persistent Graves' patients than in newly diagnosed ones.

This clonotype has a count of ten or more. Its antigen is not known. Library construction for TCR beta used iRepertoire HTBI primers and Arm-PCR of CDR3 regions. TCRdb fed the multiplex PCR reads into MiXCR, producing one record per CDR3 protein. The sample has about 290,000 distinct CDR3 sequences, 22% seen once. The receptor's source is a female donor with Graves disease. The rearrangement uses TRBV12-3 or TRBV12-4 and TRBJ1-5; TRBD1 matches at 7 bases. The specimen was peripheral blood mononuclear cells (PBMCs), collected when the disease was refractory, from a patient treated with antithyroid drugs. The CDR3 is CASSLGTGLKDSNQPQHF. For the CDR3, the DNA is TGTGCCAGCAGTTTAGGGACAGGCTTGAAAGATAGCAATCAGCCCCAGCATTTT.